This TCR beta chain was recovered during a study of blood T cell repertoires in COVID-19. TCRdb's copy holds only in-frame clones and misses some; the assay was immunoSEQ multiplex PCR. The sample records over 60,000 clones, around 82% being singletons. The CDR3 consists of 14 residues. Germline V CDR1 and CDR2: LNHDA, SQIVND (reference sequence). Trimming removed 3 bases from V and 8 bases from J, with 16 bases in between. The V call is TRBV19, the J call TRBJ1-2, with D possibly being TRBD1 (5 bases). Material for sequencing was peripheral blood. This TCR was recovered from an elderly man with active COVID-19. The CDR3 region is CASSIQGPGEGYTF. Written as DNA, the CDR3 is TGTGCCAGTAGTATTCAGGGCCCGGGAGAGGGCTACACCTTC.